The 5 T cell receptor beta chains listed next were all sequenced from one sample in a study of T cell changes during pregnancy in multiple sclerosis. TCRdb's copy holds only in-frame clones and misses some; the assay was immunoSEQ multiplex PCR. The table shows some 44,000 clones, with approximately 90% occurring only once. Source: CD4+ T cells from peripheral blood mononuclear cells, taken before pregnancy. These receptor sequences come from a female donor with multiple sclerosis, enrolled in a pregnancy study.

The chain uses TRBV7-8 and TRBJ1-3, with 8 bases identical to TRBD1. This CDR3 has 15 residues. The ends lost 5 bases at V and 4 bases at J; junction bases unmatched: 7. Germline CDR1 is SGHVS and CDR2 is FQNEAQ. This CDR3 reads CASSPRQGRGNTIYF. The DNA of the CDR3 is TGTGCCAGCAGCCCTCGACAGGGGAGGGGAAACACCATATATTTT.

This clone has just one count. This sequence joins TRBV7-6 and TRBJ1-2; D gene ambiguous. Per the germline V gene, CDR1 is SGHVS and CDR2 is FNYEAQ. V lost 5 bases, J lost 6 bases, and 16 bases lay in between. This CDR3 region has 14 residues. The CDR3 bases are TGTGCCAGCAGCCCCCCGGGTGTTCCCGATGGCTACACCTTC. It encodes CASSPPGVPDGYTF.

The J gene is TRBJ1-2, the V gene TRBV19, with TRBD1 matching 7 bases. The CDR3 has 15 amino acids. V gave up 7 bases and J gave up 3 bases; unmatched junction bases: 11. Germline V gives CDR1 LNHDA, CDR2 SQIVND (reference sequence). The CDR3 DNA reads as TGTGCCAGTATAGGAGAGGGGGCGCCGGACTATGGCTACACCTTC. Its translation: CASIGEGAPDYGYTF.

This chain connects TRBV7-8 to TRBJ2-3, with D maybe TRBD2 (6 bases). In germline, CDR1 is SGHVS, CDR2 FQNEAQ. The length of the CDR3 is 15 residues. Trimming cost V 5 bases and J 8 bases, with 20 bases left between them. The CDR3 DNA reads as TGTGCCAGCAGCGAAGGGGCGGGGTTGCGCACTACGCAGTATTTT. Protein product: CASSEGAGLRTTQYF.

V gene TRBV5-1 combines with J gene TRBJ2-7; 10 bases map to TRBD2. CDR3 length: 14 amino acids. Germline V gives CDR1 SGHRS, CDR2 YFSETQ. Trimming cost V 3 bases and J 5 bases; bases outside gene matches: 5. CDR3 coding DNA: TGCGCCAGCAGCTCTGGTACTAGCGGGGACGAGCAGTACTTC. Translated: CASSSGTSGDEQYF. The complete variable domain, with remaining parts taken from reference TRBV5-1 and TRBJ2-7, reads KAGVTQTPRYLIKTRGQQVTLSCSPISGHRSVSWYQQTPGQGLQFLFEYFSETQRNKGNFPGRFSGRQFSNSRSEMNVSTLELGDSALYLCASSSGTSGDEQYFGPGTRLTVT.